A single TCR beta chain is shown here with its context. Losses at the gene ends were 8 bases for V and 2 bases for J; bases not matched to a gene: 21. The CDR3 contains 19 residues. Germline CDR1 is SQVTM and CDR2 is ANQGSEA. The sample belongs to a study of T cells in Graves' hyperthyroidism and ophthalmopathy. What was amplified from RNA transcripts were TCR beta CDR3 regions. The TCR CDR3 first-round RT-PCR relied on the HTBI primer set. TCRdb re-derived calls from the multiplex PCR reads in MiXCR, one entry per CDR3 protein. The sample has 600,000 or so distinct CDR3 sequences; approximately 15% are singletons.

This clonotype originated in a woman younger than 30 with Graves' ophthalmopathy. This chain links TRBV29-1 with TRBJ2-3, with 11 nucleotides matching TRBD2. The sequencing input was blood. The CDR3 nucleotides are TGCAGCACCGATGGGGGTAGCGGGAGGGCCGTCCGATCCACAGATACGCAGTATTTT. It yields the protein CSTDGGSGRAVRSTDTQYF.